This TCR beta chain was identified in a study of blood T cell repertoires in COVID-19. Assay: immunoSEQ multiplex PCR; the TCRdb copy retains only in-frame clones and omits some. The profile shows around 310,000 clones, about 87% of them singletons. Assignment of participants to cohorts was predicated upon participant-reported clinical history. Either two negative PCRs, clearance, or symptom resolution qualified Cohort 3 donors as recovered. The CDR3 covers 12 residues. V lost 11 bases and J lost 2, with 13 bases in between. Germline CDR1 and CDR2: SNHLY and FYNNEI. This chain joins TRBV2 and TRBJ2-7, with a possible D match to TRBD1 (6 bases). The TCR originated in a man in his thirties or forties who had recovered from COVID-19. Sequenced material: PBMCs or T cells enriched from blood (not recorded which). The CDR3 sequence: CARQDSPYEQYF. In nucleotides, the CDR3 is TGTGCCCGCCAGGACAGCCCCTACGAGCAGTACTTC.